The 7 T cell receptor beta chains presented below share a single source sample, sequenced in a study of high-grade serous ovarian cancer treatment subgroups. The assay was immunoSEQ multiplex PCR, and TCRdb's table has in-frame clones only and misses some. The sample has tens of thousands of clones; around four fifths are singletons. The tumor samples were collected prior to definitive surgery or chemotherapy. Sequenced input: tumor tissue. The receptors come from a human donor with high-grade serous ovarian cancer.

This chain connects TRBV5-1 to TRBJ1-3; D is undetermined. Germline CDR1 SGHRS, CDR2 YFSETQ. This CDR3 is built from 14 residues. Trimming took 3 bases from V and 9 from J, leaving 16 bases between them. The CDR3 DNA reads TGCGCCAGCAGCTCCCAAGGAGCTCCGGGCACCATATATTTT. Translated, it gives CASSSQGAPGTIYF. The full variable domain, with the rest looked up from reference TRBV5-1 and TRBJ1-3, is KAGVTQTPRYLIKTRGQQVTLSCSPISGHRSVSWYQQTPGQGLQFLFEYFSETQRNKGNFPGRFSGRQFSNSRSEMNVSTLELGDSALYLCASSSQGAPGTIYFGEGSWLTVV.

The rearrangement joins TRBV5-1 to TRBJ2-7; TRBD1 might be the D (5 bases). V was pared by 0 bases and J by 2 bases, with 15 bases between. CDR3 size: 16 residues. The germline CDR1 and CDR2 sequences are SGHRS and YFSETQ. CDR3 region: CASSLDGQLLAYEQYF. The CDR3 DNA reads TGCGCCAGCAGCTTGGATGGACAACTATTAGCCTACGAGCAGTACTTC.

This chain links TRBV5-5 with TRBJ2-2; D unclear. Germline V lookup: CDR1 SGHKS, CDR2 YYEKEE (reference sequence). The CDR3 is 15 residues long. With 2 bases removed from V and 1 base from J, the gap between germline ends came to 9 bases. The CDR3 region is CASSFMLGNTGELFF. The CDR3 DNA sequence: TGTGCCAGCAGCTTTATGCTAGGGAACACCGGGGAGCTGTTTTTT.

This chain links TRBV7-3 with TRBJ2-2; either TRBD1 or TRBD2 may supply D (5 bases each). The V end was cut by 6 bases, the J end by 3 bases, with 14 bases between. CDR3 length: 15 residues. Germline V gives CDR1 SGHTA, CDR2 FQGTGA. CDR3 in amino acids: CASRKGTDYTGELFF. CDR3 sequence (DNA): TGTGCCAGCAGGAAAGGGACGGACTACACCGGGGAGCTGTTTTTT.

The chain employs TRBV29-1 and TRBJ2-7; 7 bases line up with TRBD1. The CDR3 extends over 14 amino acids. Per the germline V gene, CDR1 is SQVTM and CDR2 is ANQGSEA. V shed 8 bases and J 1 base; nucleotides not matched to a gene: 11. The CDR3 reads CSLCRDSFSYEQYF. CDR3 DNA: TGCAGCCTGTGCAGGGACAGCTTTTCCTACGAGCAGTACTTC.

This rearrangement joins TRBV6-1 to TRBJ2-1, with 8 bases fitting TRBD2. Germline lookup yields CDR1 MNHNS and CDR2 SASEGT. The length of the CDR3 is 14 residues. Losses at the gene ends were 11 bases for V and 0 bases for J; bases not matched to a gene: 6. The CDR3 region is CAASSGFSYNEQFF. CDR3 DNA: TGTGCCGCGTCTAGCGGGTTCTCCTACAATGAGCAGTTCTTC.

The chain links TRBV20-1 to TRBJ2-5; no clear D. The CDR3 totals 11 residues. The germline gives CDR1 DFQATT, CDR2 SNEGSKA (reference sequence). V was clipped by 8 bases and J by 5 bases, with 12 bases between them. In DNA, the CDR3 is TGCAGTTATGGCCGCCGGGAGACCCAGTACTTC. The encoded protein is CSYGRRETQYF.